The rows below give T cell receptor beta chains drawn from one sample of a study of cytomegalovirus exposure and HLA in healthy donors. Sequenced by immunoSEQ multiplex PCR; TCRdb stores in-frame clones only, minus some. The sample yields around 190,000 clones, approximately 86% seen once. What was sequenced was PBMCs. Receptors were obtained from a man aged 30-40 years in good health and CMV-seropositive. The CDR3 runs from the conserved cysteine through the conserved F or W. Each record gives: J gene, clone size, D gene, V gene, CDR3 protein, CDR3 DNA. D genes are given only for firm matches. Clone size, where shown, is once, few, many, or a class for clones that have expanded.

TRBJ1-5 | NA | TRBD1 | TRBV6-6 | CASGQGPRYSNQPQHF | TGTGCCAGCGGACAGGGACCCCGTTATAGCAATCAGCCCCAGCATTTT
TRBJ2-7 | NA | TRBD1 | TRBV28 | CASSHGQGTYEQYF | TGTGCCAGCAGTCACGGACAGGGGACCTACGAGCAGTACTTC
TRBJ2-1 | NA | TRBD2 | TRBV7-6 | CASSFTSGRGYNEQFF | TGTGCCAGCAGCTTCACAAGCGGGAGAGGGTACAATGAGCAGTTCTTC
TRBJ2-1 | NA | TRBD2 | TRBV7-2 | CASSLVSGGGPNNEQFF | TGTGCCAGCAGCTTAGTTTCAGGCGGGGGGCCCAACAATGAGCAGTTCTTC
TRBJ1-1 | NA | NA | TRBV19 | CASSILRGTEAFF | TGTGCCAGTAGTATATTAAGGGGCACTGAAGCTTTCTTT
TRBJ2-3 | NA | TRBD2 | TRBV19 | CASSSLAGYTDTQYF | TGTGCCAGTAGTAGCCTAGCGGGATACACAGATACGCAGTATTTT
TRBJ1-2 | NA | NA | TRBV7-2 | CASSSRLGRQGGYTF | TGTGCCAGCAGCTCCCGTCTGGGAAGGCAGGGTGGCTACACCTTC
TRBJ2-1 | NA | NA | TRBV7-6 | CASSPQYGQSNEQFF | TGTGCCAGCAGCCCCCAATACGGACAGAGCAATGAGCAGTTCTTC
TRBJ1-5 | NA | NA | TRBV5-4 | CASSFPNQPQHF | TGTGCCAGCAGCTTCCCAAATCAGCCCCAGCATTTT
TRBJ1-2 | NA | TRBD1 | TRBV30 | CAWSVGTDYGYTF | TGTGCCTGGAGTGTAGGGACAGACTATGGCTACACCTTC
TRBJ2-2 | NA | NA | TRBV21-1 | CASGKLAGSGELFF | TGTGCCAGCGGCAAGCTAGCGGGATCCGGGGAGCTGTTTTTT
TRBJ2-3 | NA | TRBD1 | TRBV6-6 | CASRTTEGATDTQYF | TGTGCCAGCAGGACCACAGAGGGGGCTACAGATACGCAGTATTTT
TRBJ2-1 | NA | NA | TRBV14 | CASSQEVGGLGEQFF | TGTGCCAGCAGCCAAGAGGTGGGGGGATTGGGTGAGCAGTTCTTC
TRBJ2-3 | NA | TRBD2 | TRBV4-2 | CASSQATSGSGTDTQYF | TGTGCCAGCAGCCAAGCGACTAGCGGGTCGGGCACAGATACGCAGTATTTT
TRBJ1-2 | few | NA | TRBV9 | CASSVSGIGYGYTF | TGTGCCAGCAGCGTATCGGGGATAGGGTATGGCTACACCTTC
TRBJ2-2 | NA | NA | TRBV5-1 | CASSFFNTGELFF | TGCGCCAGCAGCTTTTTTAATACCGGGGAGCTGTTTTTT
TRBJ2-7 | NA | TRBD1 | TRBV7-6 | CASSLAWDSFDEQYF | TGTGCCAGCAGCTTAGCGTGGGACAGCTTTGACGAGCAGTACTTC
TRBJ1-1 | NA | NA | TRBV4-1 | CASSQVVVGTEAFF | TGCGCCAGCAGCCAAGTTGTCGTCGGGACTGAAGCTTTCTTT
TRBJ2-7 | once | TRBD2 | TRBV29-1 | CSVAGTSGEGYHSYEQYF | TGCAGCGTCGCGGGGACTAGCGGGGAGGGCTACCACTCCTACGAGCAGTACTTC
TRBJ2-7 | NA | TRBD1 | TRBV2 | CASREGQGSSYEQYF | TGTGCCAGCAGGGAGGGACAGGGGAGCTCCTACGAGCAGTACTTC
TRBJ2-7 | NA | NA | TRBV5-1 | CASSLVLDYEQYF | TGCGCCAGCAGCTTGGTACTCGACTACGAGCAGTACTTC
TRBJ1-2 | NA | NA | TRBV4-3 | CASSQEVGTNYGYTF | TGCGCCAGCAGCCAAGAAGTCGGTACTAACTATGGCTACACCTTC
TRBJ2-5 | NA | TRBD2 | TRBV25-1 | CASSGRKLAGTRETQYF | TGTGCCAGCAGTGGCCGGAAACTAGCGGGGACCCGAGAGACCCAGTACTTC
TRBJ2-5 | NA | NA | TRBV7-8 | CASGRLQETQYF | TGTGCCAGCGGACGGTTACAAGAGACCCAGTACTTC
TRBJ2-5 | NA | NA | TRBV9 | CASSVPADGREETQYF | TGTGCCAGCAGCGTACCGGCGGACGGTCGGGAGGAGACCCAGTACTTC
TRBJ2-5 | NA | TRBD1 | TRBV4-3 | CASSQAPDRGDETQYF | TGCGCCAGCAGCCAAGCCCCGGACAGGGGGGACGAGACCCAGTACTTC
TRBJ1-5 | NA | NA | TRBV6-1 | CASSERLGNQPQHF | TGTGCCAGCAGTGAGAGGCTTGGCAATCAGCCCCAGCATTTT
TRBJ1-5 | NA | NA | TRBV11-2 | CASSPSGRSNQPQHF | TGTGCCAGCAGCCCCTCTGGCAGGAGCAATCAGCCCCAGCATTTT
TRBJ2-5 | NA | TRBD2 | TRBV7-2 | CASLAGGETQYF | TGTGCCAGCTTAGCGGGAGGGGAGACCCAGTACTTC
TRBJ1-2 | once | NA | TRBV28 | CASSETGYYGYTF | TGTGCCAGCAGCGAAACAGGGTACTATGGCTACACCTTC
TRBJ2-3 | NA | NA | TRBV9 | CASSGGRTSLADTQYF | TGTGCCAGCAGCGGGGGTCGGACCTCTCTCGCAGATACGCAGTATTTT
TRBJ2-7 | NA | TRBD1 | TRBV7-9 | CASQGGPSYEQYF | TGTGCCAGCCAAGGGGGCCCCTCCTACGAGCAGTACTTC
TRBJ1-5 | NA | NA | TRBV9 | CASSVDVGNNQPQHF | TGTGCCAGCAGCGTAGATGTGGGGAATAATCAGCCCCAGCATTTT
TRBJ1-1 | NA | NA | TRBV4-1 | CASSQEGNLAVGEAFF | TGCGCCAGCAGCCAAGAGGGAAACCTGGCTGTCGGTGAAGCTTTCTTT
TRBJ1-2 | NA | NA | TRBV5-1 | CASSPLLPQGWGYTF | TGCGCCAGCAGCCCTCTATTACCCCAGGGTTGGGGCTACACCTTC
TRBJ2-1 | NA | TRBD2 | TRBV6-5 | CASSRRDYAVDEQFF | TGTGCCAGCAGCCGCCGGGACTACGCCGTGGATGAGCAGTTCTTC
TRBJ1-5 | once | NA | TRBV28 | CASSSNVARGNQPQHF | TGTGCCAGCAGTTCGAACGTGGCCAGGGGCAATCAGCCCCAGCATTTT
TRBJ2-1 | NA | NA | TRBV2 | CASAQDVGSYNEQFF | TGTGCCAGCGCTCAGGACGTAGGAAGTTACAATGAGCAGTTCTTC
TRBJ1-1 | NA | NA | TRBV25-1 | CASRPFGEGTEAFF | TGTGCCAGCAGGCCCTTTGGGGAAGGCACTGAAGCTTTCTTT
TRBJ1-4 | NA | NA | TRBV27 | CASKTQVSNEKLFF | TGTGCCAGCAAAACCCAGGTTTCGAATGAAAAACTGTTTTTT
TRBJ1-3 | NA | NA | TRBV2 | CASRTSSGNTIYF | TGTGCCAGCAGGACTAGCTCTGGAAACACCATATATTTT
TRBJ1-3 | NA | NA | TRBV29-1 | CSFITGNSGNTIYF | TGCAGCTTTATAACGGGTAACTCTGGAAACACCATATATTTT
TRBJ2-7 | NA | NA | TRBV7-9 | CASSLMGLVVPEQYF | TGTGCCAGCAGCTTAATGGGACTCGTTGTTCCCGAGCAGTACTTC
TRBJ1-2 | once | TRBD1 | TRBV4-1 | CASSQAGQGAGYGYTF | TGCGCCAGCAGCCAAGCGGGACAGGGGGCCGGCTATGGCTACACCTTC
TRBJ1-2 | few | NA | TRBV29-1 | CSVAPPGKIGYTF | TGCAGCGTTGCCCCGCCAGGGAAAATCGGTTACACCTTC
TRBJ2-1 | NA | TRBD2 | TRBV6-4 | CASSGTSGGSEQFF | TGTGCCAGCAGTGGGACTAGCGGGGGGAGTGAGCAGTTCTTC
TRBJ2-2 | NA | TRBD1 | TRBV2 | CASTRTGQSGELFF | TGTGCCAGCACCCGGACAGGTCAGTCCGGGGAGCTGTTTTTT
TRBJ2-7 | NA | TRBD1 | TRBV28 | CASSEPGQGVGYF | TGTGCCAGCAGTGAACCGGGACAGGGAGTTGGGTACTTC
TRBJ2-5 | NA | NA | TRBV5-1 | CASSNGQVARETQYF | TGCGCCAGCAGCAACGGACAAGTGGCCCGCGAGACCCAGTACTTC
TRBJ2-3 | NA | NA | TRBV2 | CASGSRDTQYF | TGTGCCAGCGGGTCGAGAGATACGCAGTATTTT
TRBJ2-1 | NA | NA | TRBV29-1 | CSVAPPTNNEQFF | TGCAGCGTTGCCCCCCCTACGAACAATGAGCAGTTCTTC
TRBJ2-2 | NA | NA | TRBV30 | CAWSIAGTGELFF | TGTGCCTGGAGTATCGCCGGAACCGGGGAGCTGTTTTTT
TRBJ2-7 | few | TRBD1 | TRBV11-1 | CASSHAQGAREQYF | TGTGCCAGCAGCCACGCCCAGGGGGCGCGGGAGCAGTACTTC
TRBJ2-1 | NA | NA | TRBV7-3 | CASTSVRGASYNEQFF | TGTGCCAGCACCTCCGTCCGGGGGGCCTCCTACAATGAGCAGTTCTTC
TRBJ2-7 | NA | TRBD1 | TRBV18 | CASSPTTGRAYEQYF | TGTGCCAGCTCACCAACGACAGGGCGAGCCTACGAGCAGTACTTC
TRBJ2-5 | NA | NA | TRBV5-1 | CASSLPGPPLGETQYF | TGCGCCAGCAGCTTACCGGGGCCACCTTTAGGAGAGACCCAGTACTTC
TRBJ1-1 | NA | NA | TRBV18 | CASSPPQGGAFF | TGTGCCAGCTCACCACCACAGGGAGGGGCTTTCTTT